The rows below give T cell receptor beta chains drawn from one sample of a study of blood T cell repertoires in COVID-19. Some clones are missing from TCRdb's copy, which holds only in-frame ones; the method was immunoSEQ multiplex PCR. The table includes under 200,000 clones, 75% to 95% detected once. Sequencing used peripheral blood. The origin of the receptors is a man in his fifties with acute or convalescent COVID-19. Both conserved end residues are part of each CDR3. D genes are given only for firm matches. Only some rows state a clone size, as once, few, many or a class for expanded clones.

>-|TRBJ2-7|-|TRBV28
TGTGCCAGCAGTAGGACAGCAGCTTACGAGCAGTACTTC
CASSRTAAYEQYF
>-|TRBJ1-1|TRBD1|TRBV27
TGTGCCAGCAGCCCGGGACAGCTGAACACTGAAGCTTTCTTT
CASSPGQLNTEAFF
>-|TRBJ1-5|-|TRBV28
TGTGCCAGCAGTTTTGGGACACTCAATCAGCCCCAGCATTTT
CASSFGTLNQPQHF
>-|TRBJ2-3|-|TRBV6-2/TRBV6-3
TGTGCCAGCAGCCACGACCTAGAGAGCACAGATACGCAGTATTTT
CASSHDLESTDTQYF
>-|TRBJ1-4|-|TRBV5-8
TGTGCCAGCAGCTTCTTTAGGGGATCTAATGAAAAACTGTTTTTT
CASSFFRGSNEKLFF
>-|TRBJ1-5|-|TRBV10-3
TGTGCCATCAGTGAGTCGGAGGGAATTCAGCCCCAGCATTTT
CAISESEGIQPQHF
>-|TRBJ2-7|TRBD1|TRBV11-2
TGTGCCAGCAGCTTAGACCTTTGGGACAGGCCCGCGGGCGAGCAGTACTTC
CASSLDLWDRPAGEQYF
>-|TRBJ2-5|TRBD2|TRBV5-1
TGCGCCAGCAGCTTGGGTGTGGTTAGCGGGAGAGGAGAGACCCAGTACTTC
CASSLGVVSGRGETQYF
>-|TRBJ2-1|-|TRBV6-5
TGTGCCAGCAGCCCGACCGTGACTAGAGAGCAGTTCTTC
CASSPTVTREQFF
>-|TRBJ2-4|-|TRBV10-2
TGCGCCAGCGAATCCCAGGTAGCCAAAAACATTCAGTACTTC
CASESQVAKNIQYF
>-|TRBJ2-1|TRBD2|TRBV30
TGTGCCTGGACTAGCGGGGGGCAGCAGTTCTTC
CAWTSGGQQFF
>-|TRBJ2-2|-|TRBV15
TGTGCCACCAGCAGAGGGCTCGCCGGGGAGCTGTTTTTT
CATSRGLAGELFF
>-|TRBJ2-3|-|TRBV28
TGTGCCAGCAGTTCAAGCGGGCCGGACACAGATACGCAGTATTTT
CASSSSGPDTDTQYF
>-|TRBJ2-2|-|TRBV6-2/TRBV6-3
TGTGCCAGCAGCGACAGGAGGTCGGGCACCGGGGAGCTGTTTTTT
CASSDRRSGTGELFF
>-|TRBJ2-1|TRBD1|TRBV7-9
TGTGCCAGCAGCCGACAGGGATACAATGAGCAGTTCTTC
CASSRQGYNEQFF
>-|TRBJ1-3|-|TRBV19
TGTGCCAGTAGTCCCGACACCGGCTCTGGAAACACCATATATTTT
CASSPDTGSGNTIYF
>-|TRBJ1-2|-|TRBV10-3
TGTGCCATCAGTGGTAAAGGAGCTAACTATGGCTACACCTTC
CAISGKGANYGYTF
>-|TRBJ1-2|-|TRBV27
TGTGCCAGCAGTTTTGAGTATTCCTATGGCTACACCTTC
CASSFEYSYGYTF
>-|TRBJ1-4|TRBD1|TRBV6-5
TGTGCCAGCAGTTACGCCATAGGGGACAGGGGCGAAAAACTGTTTTTT
CASSYAIGDRGEKLFF
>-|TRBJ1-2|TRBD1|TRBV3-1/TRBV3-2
TGTGCCAGCAGCACCGGGACAGGGGGTGGCTACACCTTC
CASSTGTGGGYTF
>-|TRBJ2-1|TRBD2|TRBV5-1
TGCGCCAGCAGCCCCAGCGGGAGGGAGACCAATGAGCAGTTCTTC
CASSPSGRETNEQFF
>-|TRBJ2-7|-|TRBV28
TGTGCCAGCAGGGGGACGGAAGGACTACCCTCCGGCGAGCAGTACTTC
CASRGTEGLPSGEQYF
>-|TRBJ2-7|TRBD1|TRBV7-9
TGTGCCAGCAGCTTGCCCCCACGGACAGGGGGCTCCGAGCAGTACTTC
CASSLPPRTGGSEQYF
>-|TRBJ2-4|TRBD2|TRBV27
TGTGCCAGCAGGTCGAAGCGTAGCGGGAGTTTAGGGGTTTCTTACATTCAGTACTTC
CASRSKRSGSLGVSYIQYF
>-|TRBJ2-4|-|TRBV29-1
TGCAGCGTTTCCCACCCCACAGGGCGTAAAAACATTCAGTACTTC
CSVSHPTGRKNIQYF
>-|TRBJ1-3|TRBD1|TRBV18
TGTGCCAGCTCTCAGACAGGGACTCACTCTGGAAACACCATATATTTT
CASSQTGTHSGNTIYF
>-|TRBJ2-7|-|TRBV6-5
TGTGCCAGCAGTTACTCGTCGGGACAACGGCCTGACGAGCAGTACTTC
CASSYSSGQRPDEQYF
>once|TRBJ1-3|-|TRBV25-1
TGTGCCAGCACCCCCCCGGGCTCTGGAAACACCATATATTTT
CASTPPGSGNTIYF
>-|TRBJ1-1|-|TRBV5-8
TGTGCCAGCAGCTATGGTATCTCGACAGGCACTGAAGCTTTCTTT
CASSYGISTGTEAFF
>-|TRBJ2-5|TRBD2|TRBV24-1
TGTGCCACCAGTGGGACTAGCGGGCAAGAGACCCAGTACTTC
CATSGTSGQETQYF
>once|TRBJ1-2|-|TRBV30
TGTGCCTGGAGTCGGGGGTCCTATGGCTACACCTTC
CAWSRGSYGYTF
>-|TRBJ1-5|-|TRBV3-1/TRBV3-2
TGTGCCAGCAGCCAAGAAAGGGGGCAGCCCCAGCATTTT
CASSQERGQPQHF
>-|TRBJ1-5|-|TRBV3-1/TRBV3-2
TGTGCCAGCAGCCCGCAGGGCGGGGGTAGGAATCAGCCCCAGCATTTT
CASSPQGGGRNQPQHF
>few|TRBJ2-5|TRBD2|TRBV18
TGTGCCAGCTCACTTGGGACTAGCGGAGAAGAGACCCAGTACTTC
CASSLGTSGEETQYF
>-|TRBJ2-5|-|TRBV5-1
TGCGCCAGCAGCTCGCAGGGAATAGAGACCCAGTACTTC
CASSSQGIETQYF
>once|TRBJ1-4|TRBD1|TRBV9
TGTGCCAGCAGCGCTGACAGGGGGCGCGTGGAAAAACTGTTTTTT
CASSADRGRVEKLFF
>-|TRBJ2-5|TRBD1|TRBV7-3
TGTGCCAGCAGCAAAAGGACAGGGCGACAAGAGACCCAGTACTTC
CASSKRTGRQETQYF
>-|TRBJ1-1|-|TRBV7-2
TGTGCCAGCAGCTACCTGACAGCCATGAACACTGAAGCTTTCTTT
CASSYLTAMNTEAFF
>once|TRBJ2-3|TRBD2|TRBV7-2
TGTGCCAGCAGCGTCCGTAGCGGGGGGATCACAGATACGCAGTATTTT
CASSVRSGGITDTQYF
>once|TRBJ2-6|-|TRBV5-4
TGTGCCAGCAGCTTGGGTCCACCAGGCTCCTCTGGGGCCAACGTCCTGACTTTC
CASSLGPPGSSGANVLTF
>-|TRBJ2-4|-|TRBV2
TGTGCCAGCAGTGTTGAGAATCTAGCCAAAAACATTCAGTACTTC
CASSVENLAKNIQYF
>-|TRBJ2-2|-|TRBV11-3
TGTGCCAGCAACCAAAAGAGGGCTAGCGACGACACCGGGGAGCTGTTTTTT
CASNQKRASDDTGELFF
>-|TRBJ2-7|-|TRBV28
TGTGCCAGCAGTTTGGGGGGGGCGTACCCGTACGAGCAGTACTTC
CASSLGGAYPYEQYF
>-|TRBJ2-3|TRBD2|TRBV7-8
TGTGCCAGCAGCCCCACCGGGCGGACTAGCAAAGATACGCAGTATTTT
CASSPTGRTSKDTQYF
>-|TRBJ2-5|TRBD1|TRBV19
TGTGCCAGTAGTTACCCCGGGACAGAAGAGACCCAGTACTTC
CASSYPGTEETQYF
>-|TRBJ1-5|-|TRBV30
TGTGCCTGGAGTGGGGGCCGCTCCACATATAGCAATCAGCCCCAGCATTTT
CAWSGGRSTYSNQPQHF
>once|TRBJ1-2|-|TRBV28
TGTGCCAGCAGTTGGTATAGGGGTGGCTACACCTTC
CASSWYRGGYTF
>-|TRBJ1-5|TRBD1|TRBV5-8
TGTGCCAGCAGCCGTGGACAGGGGGTTGGTAATCAGCCCCAGCATTTT
CASSRGQGVGNQPQHF
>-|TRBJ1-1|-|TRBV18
TGTGCCAGCTCACCAGGGCAGGGGACTGAAGCTTTCTTT
CASSPGQGTEAFF
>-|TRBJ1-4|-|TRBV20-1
TGCAGTGCCACGGAGAATGAAAAACTGTTTTTT
CSATENEKLFF
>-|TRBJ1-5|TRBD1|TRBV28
TGTGCCAGCAGCCAACCGGGACAGGGGGTCAAGCCCCAGCATTTT
CASSQPGQGVKPQHF
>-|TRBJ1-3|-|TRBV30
TGTGCCTGGACCTCACTCCGCCAAGGAAACACCATATATTTT
CAWTSLRQGNTIYF
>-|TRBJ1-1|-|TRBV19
TGTGCCAGTGGGGTTACGGGGGGGAACACTGAAGCTTTCTTT
CASGVTGGNTEAFF
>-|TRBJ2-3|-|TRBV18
TGTGCCAGCTCACCCCCACTGGGCAGCCAGTCCGCAGATACGCAGTATTTT
CASSPPLGSQSADTQYF